The 4 T cell receptor beta chains below were found in one sample sequenced in a study of CD8 T cells in Susac syndrome. Reverse transcription of about 0.5 to 1 ug RNA used random hexamers. A single record per CDR3 protein comes from TCRdb applying MiXCR to the immunoSEQ multiplex PCR reads. This sample has more than 150,000 distinct CDR3 sequences, with about 95% found just once. The sample taken for sequencing was CD8+ T cells from PBMCs. All receptors derive from a human donor with Susac syndrome.

The chain recombines TRBV7-9 with TRBJ2-1; TRBD1 is a possible D gene (7 bases). The CDR3 extends over 13 amino acids. Germline values: CDR1 SEHNR, CDR2 FQNEAQ (reference sequence). V lost 5 bases and J lost 14, with 19 bases in between. The CDR3 nucleotides read TGTGCCAGCAGCCCTCAGGGGGAGGTGACGAAGTTCTTC. This codes for CASSPQGEVTKFF.

This chain connects TRBV9 to TRBJ2-1; TRBD2 matches 9 bases. The V and J ends lost 3 bases and 6 bases, in that order; junction bases with no gene match: 4. Germline assignment: CDR1 SGDLS and CDR2 YYNGEE. The CDR3 loop spans 14 amino acids. CDR3 sequence: CASSGSGGGNEQFF. As DNA, the CDR3 is TGTGCCAGCAGCGGTAGCGGGGGAGGCAATGAGCAGTTCTTC.

The chain joins TRBV4-2 to TRBJ2-7; D gene uncertain. Trimming stripped 0 bases from V and 1 base from J, with 10 bases between. CDR3 size: 15 residues. Germline V gene data show CDR1 as LGHNA and CDR2 as YNFKEQ. The CDR3 here is CASSQEFGSSYEQYF. CDR3 DNA sequence: TGTGCCAGCAGCCAAGAATTCGGCAGTTCCTACGAGCAGTACTTC.

The chain uses TRBV6-1 and TRBJ2-1; D gene uncertain. Trimming took 1 base from V and 10 from J, leaving 11 bases between them. Germline values: CDR1 MNHNS, CDR2 SASEGT. The CDR3 totals 13 residues. The CDR3 DNA sequence: TGTGCCAGCAGTGAAGGTCACTACCTGGAGCAGTTCTTC. It codes for CASSEGHYLEQFF.